This TCR beta chain was captured in a study of glioma-infiltrating T cells after dendritic cell vaccination. Overall study: Patients received three intradermal dendritic cell vaccine injections at biweekly intervals.

The time point is: after dendritic cell vaccination, including at tumor progression/relapse. Only in-frame clones appear in the TCRdb table, and some are missing; sequencing was by immunoSEQ multiplex PCR. The data show under 130,000 clones, almost 90% seen once. The ends lost 2 bases at V and 10 bases at J; junction bases unmatched: 8. The CDR3 has 15 residues. Germline V gene sequence: CDR1 SGHNT, CDR2 YYREEE (reference sequence). The sequencing here drew on blood, taken after dendritic cell vaccination. This receptor was taken from a human donor with glioblastoma. V and J are TRBV5-4 and TRBJ1-6, with TRBD1 matching over 8 bases. The CDR3 region has the DNA TGTGCCAGCAGCTTAACGACAGGGGAGGGCTCACCCCTCCACTTT. Residues: CASSLTTGEGSPLHF.